This section outlines one T cell receptor (beta chain) sequence together with its context. There is no known antigen for this receptor. The input lacks base qualities; no much larger clone sits a single base away. The data were obtained in a study of blood T cell repertoires in COVID-19 (TCRdb year 2020). Regarding the study in general: The collaborator samples originated in the United States, Italy and Spain and spanned the acute and convalescent phases of COVID-19. The prospective study material was composed of cDNA or gDNA derived from T cells, B-cell-depleted T cells, or PBMCs. Deeply sampled blood TCRbeta repertoires from subjects exposed to, actively infected with, or recovered from COVID-19 were included in the dataset. A freely available public database, intended as a resource for researchers studying the immune response to SARS-CoV-2, is where the repertoires were released. The samples were drawn from the first 160 participants of the ongoing ImmuneRACE study and from 950 to 1,500 subjects provided by 6 global collaborators. Nearly every sample came with metadata listing a de-identified subject ID, COVID-19 status, age in years and sex. HLA class I and class II types, where available, came from metadata supplied by the sample provider rather than from assay-based typing. General conclusions and limits of the study: The amount of clinical and demographic metadata varied by source and participant and was provided uncurated.

TCRbeta CDR3 regions were amplified from genomic DNA by means of the immunoSEQ Assay, a bias-controlled multiplex PCR. Per the original workflow: Within the assay, amplification of reference gene primers was used to estimate how many nucleated cells each sample contained. To quantify the absolute abundance of each unique TCRbeta CDR3 rearrangement, sequence reads were collapsed and filtered. Productive Simpson clonality was computed per sample as the square root of Simpson's diversity index over productive rearrangements. Held by TCRdb, this immuneACCESS table contains in-frame sequences only and omits some clones. Under half of the omission traces to an unresolved V gene where checked; the cause of the rest is unknown. D and trimming come from the DNA, and the V and J calls and clone size come from that table. This sample holds about 190,000 clones; approximately 85% were observed only once. The top ten clonotypes cover around 5.5% of the sample.

Each collaborating institution followed its own protocols to collect whole blood in K2EDTA tubes. For TCRbeta analysis, collaborators shipped samples as frozen whole blood, isolated PBMCs, or DNA extracted from either of those sample types. Germline trimming amounts to 3 bases on V and 5 bases on J, with 5 as the count of junction bases outside the gene matches. The CDR3 has 15 amino acids, counting the end cysteine and phenylalanine. The CDR3 DNA has 45 bases and is translated from base 1. Per the germline V gene, KGHDR is the CDR1 and SFDVKD is the CDR2. Recombination connected TRBV24-1 to TRBJ2-1, and TRBD2 aligns with 8 junction nucleotides. The sequencing input was peripheral blood. The clonotype comes from an older woman with active or convalescent COVID-19. At the DNA level, the sequence is TGTGCCACCAGTGATAAGCGGGAGTGGAACAATGAGCAGTTCTTC. Its translation reads: CATSDKREWNNEQFF.